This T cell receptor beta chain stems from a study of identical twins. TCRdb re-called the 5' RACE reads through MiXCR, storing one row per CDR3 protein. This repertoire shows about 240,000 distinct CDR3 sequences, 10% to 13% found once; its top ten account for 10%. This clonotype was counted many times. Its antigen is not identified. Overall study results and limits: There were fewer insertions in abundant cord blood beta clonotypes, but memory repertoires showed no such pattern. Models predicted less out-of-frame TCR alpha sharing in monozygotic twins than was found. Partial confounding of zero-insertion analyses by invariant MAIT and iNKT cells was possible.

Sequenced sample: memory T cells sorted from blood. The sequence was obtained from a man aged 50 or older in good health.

CDR3 amino acids: CSARARSTEAFF. CDR3 coding DNA: TGCAGTGCTCGGGCGCGGAGCACTGAAGCTTTCTTT. V is TRBV20-1 and J is TRBJ1-1; D uncertain. Trimming left V 5 bases short and J 4 bases short, with 11 bases between. This CDR3 spans 12 amino acids. Germline V CDR1 and CDR2: DFQATT, SNEGSKA (reference sequence).